Following are 4 T cell receptor beta chains from one sample sequenced in a study of graft-versus-host responses after intestinal transplantation. These receptors lack a known antigen. Clones were read by immunoSEQ multiplex PCR, and TCRdb kept only the in-frame ones, dropping some. The sample includes about 85,000 clones, roughly 80% of them seen just once. The starting material was unstimulated CD4+ T cells sorted from spleen or lymph node cells, obtained before intestinal transplant. These receptors came from a human donor who received an intestinal transplant.

The chain joins TRBV5-1 to TRBJ2-3; TRBD1 aligns across 7 bases. The V gene's germline CDR1 is SGHRS and CDR2 YFSETQ. V lost 5 bases, J lost 6 bases, and 9 bases stayed unmatched. This CDR3 is built from 14 residues. The CDR3 sequence is CASRVTGSMDTQYF. The CDR3 DNA follows: TGCGCCAGCAGGGTGACAGGGTCCATGGATACGCAGTATTTT.

This rearrangement joins TRBV9 to TRBJ1-2; 8 bases align to TRBD1. The V gene end was trimmed by 3 bases and the J gene end by 1 base; junction bases not matched to a gene: 5. CDR1 is SGDLS and CDR2 is YYNGEE in the germline V gene. The CDR3 extends over 15 amino acids. CDR3 amino acids: CASSAMTGVNYGYTF. The CDR3 DNA is TGTGCCAGCAGCGCTATGACAGGGGTTAACTATGGCTACACCTTC.

This clone was found a few times. This sequence joins TRBV28 and TRBJ1-5, with 8 positions matching TRBD1. Germline values: CDR1 MDHEN, CDR2 SYDVKM. The CDR3 has 15 residues. Trimming cost V 8 bases and J 9 bases; bases outside gene matches: 15. In DNA, the CDR3 is TGTGCCAGCGCCGGGACAGGAGGACGGAGTCCGCCCCAGCATTTT. Translating it yields CASAGTGGRSPPQHF.

This clone was picked up a small number of times. J is TRBJ2-2 and V is TRBV6-6; TRBD2 matches 7 bases. J gave up 6 bases and V 2 bases, and 0 bases lay outside the gene matches. This CDR3 contains 13 residues. Looked up from germline, CDR1 is MNHNY and CDR2 is SVGAGI (reference sequence). CDR3 amino acids: CASSYGLAGELFF. The CDR3 coding sequence is TGTGCCAGCAGTTACGGACTAGCCGGGGAGCTGTTTTTT.